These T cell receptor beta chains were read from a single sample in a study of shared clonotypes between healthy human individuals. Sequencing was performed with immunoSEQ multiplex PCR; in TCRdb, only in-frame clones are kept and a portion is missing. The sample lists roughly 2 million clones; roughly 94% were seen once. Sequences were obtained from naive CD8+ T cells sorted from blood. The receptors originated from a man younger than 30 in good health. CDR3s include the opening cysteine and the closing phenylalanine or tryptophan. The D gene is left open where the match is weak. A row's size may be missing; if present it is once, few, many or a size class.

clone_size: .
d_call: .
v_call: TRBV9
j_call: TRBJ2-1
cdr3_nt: TGTGCCAGCAGCGCAAATAGTGGCAATGAGCAGTTCTTC
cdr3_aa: CASSANSGNEQFF

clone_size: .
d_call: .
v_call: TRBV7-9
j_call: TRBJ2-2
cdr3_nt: TGTGCCAGCAGCCAAGCCGGGACCGGGGAGCTGTTTTTT
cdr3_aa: CASSQAGTGELFF

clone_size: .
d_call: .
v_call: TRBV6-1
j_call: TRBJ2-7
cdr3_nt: TGTGCCAGCAGTGAAAGCCGGGGTGCCGAGCAGTACTTC
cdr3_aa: CASSESRGAEQYF

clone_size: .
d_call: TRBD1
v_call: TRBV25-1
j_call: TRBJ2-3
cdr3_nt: TGTGCCAGCAGCACACTAGGGACAGGGGTAGCAGATACGCAGTATTTT
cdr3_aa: CASSTLGTGVADTQYF

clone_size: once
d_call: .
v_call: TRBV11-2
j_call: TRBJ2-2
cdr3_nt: TGTGCCAGCACCTTTTCCCTCCGGCCAGCGAACACCGGGGAGCTGTTTTTT
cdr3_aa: CASTFSLRPANTGELFF

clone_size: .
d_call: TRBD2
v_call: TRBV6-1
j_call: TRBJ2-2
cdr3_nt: TGTGCCAGCAGTGCCCAACTAGCGGGGGGCCTTTACACCGGGGAGCTGTTTTTT
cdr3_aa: CASSAQLAGGLYTGELFF

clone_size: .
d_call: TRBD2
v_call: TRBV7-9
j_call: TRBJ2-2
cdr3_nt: TGTGCCAGCAGATCCCCGGGACTAGGCTTTAACACCGGGGAGCTGTTTTTT
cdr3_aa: CASRSPGLGFNTGELFF

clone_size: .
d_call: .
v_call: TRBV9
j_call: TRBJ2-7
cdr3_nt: TGTGCCAGCGAGGGGAAGACATGGACAAGAAATTACGAGCAGTACTTC
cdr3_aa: CASEGKTWTRNYEQYF

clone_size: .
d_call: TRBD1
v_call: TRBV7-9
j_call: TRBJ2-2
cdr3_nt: TGTGCCAGCAGCTTACTTCCGGGACAGGGGGACACCGGGGAGCTGTTTTTT
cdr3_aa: CASSLLPGQGDTGELFF

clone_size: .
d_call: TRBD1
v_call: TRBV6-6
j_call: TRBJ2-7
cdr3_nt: TGTGCCAGCGAAGACCGGGACAGGGGTTCCTACGAGCAGTACTTC
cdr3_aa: CASEDRDRGSYEQYF

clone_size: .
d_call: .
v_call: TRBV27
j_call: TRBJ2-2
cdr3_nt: TGTGCCAGCACCCCCTCCTCCCCCGGGGAGCTGTTTTTT
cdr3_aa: CASTPSSPGELFF

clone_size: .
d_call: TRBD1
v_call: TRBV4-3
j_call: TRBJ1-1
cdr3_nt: TGCGCCAGCAGCCAAGTTCCGGGACAGGGGGATTATACTTTCTTT
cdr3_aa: CASSQVPGQGDYTFF

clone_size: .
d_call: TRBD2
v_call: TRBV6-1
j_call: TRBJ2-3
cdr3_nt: TGTGCCAGCAGTGAAGCGCGAGCGGGGCCTAGCACAGATACGCAGTATTTT
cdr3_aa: CASSEARAGPSTDTQYF

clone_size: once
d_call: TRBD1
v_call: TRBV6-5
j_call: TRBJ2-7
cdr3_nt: TGTGCCAGCAGTTTAGGACAGGGCCAACTCCTCTACGAGCAGTACTTC
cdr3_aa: CASSLGQGQLLYEQYF

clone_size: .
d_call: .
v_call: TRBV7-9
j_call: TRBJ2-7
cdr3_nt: TGTGCCAGCAGCCCCCCCCCTACCCCGTCCAGCTACGAGCAGTACTTC
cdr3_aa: CASSPPPTPSSYEQYF

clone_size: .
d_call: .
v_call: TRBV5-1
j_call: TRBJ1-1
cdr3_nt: TGCGCCAGCAGCTTGGGTGGGCTCCTGAACACTGAAGCTTTCTTT
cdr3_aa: CASSLGGLLNTEAFF

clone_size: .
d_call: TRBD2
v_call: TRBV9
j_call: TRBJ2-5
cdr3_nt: TGTGCCAGCAGCGTAGTTCTTGAAAAGGGGACTAGCGGGGACCAAGAGACCCAGTACTTC
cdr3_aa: CASSVVLEKGTSGDQETQYF

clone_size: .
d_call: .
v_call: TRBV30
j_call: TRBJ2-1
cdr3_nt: TGTGCCTGGAGTCGGGGATTTAATGAGCAGTTCTTC
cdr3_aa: CAWSRGFNEQFF

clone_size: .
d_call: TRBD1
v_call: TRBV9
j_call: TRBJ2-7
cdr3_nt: TGTGCCAGCAGCCTCCGACAGGGATACGAGCAGTACTTC
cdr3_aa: CASSLRQGYEQYF

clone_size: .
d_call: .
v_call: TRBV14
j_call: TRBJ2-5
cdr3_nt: TGTGCCAGCAGCCAAGGGTCTGGGGAGACCCAGTACTTC
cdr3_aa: CASSQGSGETQYF

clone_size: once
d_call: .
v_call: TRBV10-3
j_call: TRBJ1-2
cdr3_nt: TGTGCCATCAGTGAGGTTGCCCTGGACAACCATAACTATGGCTACACCTTC
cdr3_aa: CAISEVALDNHNYGYTF

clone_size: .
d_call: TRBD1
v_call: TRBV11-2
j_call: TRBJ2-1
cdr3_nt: TGTGCCAGCAGCTCGAGACAGGGATCGGCCTACAATGAGCAGTTCTTC
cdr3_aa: CASSSRQGSAYNEQFF

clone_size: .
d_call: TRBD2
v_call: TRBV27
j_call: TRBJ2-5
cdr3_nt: TGTGCCAGCAGTCCAGGACTAGCGGAAGAGACCCAGTACTTC
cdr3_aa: CASSPGLAEETQYF

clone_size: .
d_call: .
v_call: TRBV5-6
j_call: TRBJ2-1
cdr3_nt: TGTGCCAGCAGCTCGGACCCGTCTGGGAATGAGCAGTTCTTC
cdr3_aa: CASSSDPSGNEQFF

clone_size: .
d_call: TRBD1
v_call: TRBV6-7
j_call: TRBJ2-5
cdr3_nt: TGTGCCAGCAGTTCCGACCGGGACAGGGATAGGGAGACCCAGTACTTC
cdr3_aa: CASSSDRDRDRETQYF

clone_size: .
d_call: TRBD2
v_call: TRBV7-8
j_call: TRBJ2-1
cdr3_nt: TGTGCCAGCAGCCTCGGACTAGCGGGAGGGTTCAGCTCCTACAATGAGCAGTTCTTC
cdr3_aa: CASSLGLAGGFSSYNEQFF

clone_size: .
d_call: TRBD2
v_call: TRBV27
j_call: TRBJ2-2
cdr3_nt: TGTGCCAGCCTGGGACTAGCGGGGGGGCCCGACACCGGGGAGCTGTTTTTT
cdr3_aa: CASLGLAGGPDTGELFF

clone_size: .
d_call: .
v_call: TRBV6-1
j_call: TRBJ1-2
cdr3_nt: TGTGCCAGCAGTGAAGCGGTGACGGGGGCCTATGGCTACACCTTC
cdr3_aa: CASSEAVTGAYGYTF

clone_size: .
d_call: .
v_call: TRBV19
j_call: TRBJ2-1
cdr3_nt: TGTGCCAGTAGTATAACTCCGACCTATGGTGAGCAGTTCTTC
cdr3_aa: CASSITPTYGEQFF

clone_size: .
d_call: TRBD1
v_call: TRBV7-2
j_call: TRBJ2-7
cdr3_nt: TGTGCCAGCAGCCACCCGGCTGGGACAGGAAAATACGAGCAGTACTTC
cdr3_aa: CASSHPAGTGKYEQYF

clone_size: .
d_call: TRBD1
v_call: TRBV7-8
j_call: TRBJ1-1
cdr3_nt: TGTGCCAGCAGCTTAACAGGGGGTGGTTTCGGTGAAGCTTTCTTT
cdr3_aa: CASSLTGGGFGEAFF

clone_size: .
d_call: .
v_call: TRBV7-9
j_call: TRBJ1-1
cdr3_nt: TGTGCCAGCATCCCGCCGGGACATATGAACACTGAAGCTTTCTTT
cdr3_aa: CASIPPGHMNTEAFF

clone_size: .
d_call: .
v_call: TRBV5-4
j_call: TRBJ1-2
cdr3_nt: TGTGCCAGCAGCTTTGGCGGTGGCTACACCTTC
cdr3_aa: CASSFGGGYTF

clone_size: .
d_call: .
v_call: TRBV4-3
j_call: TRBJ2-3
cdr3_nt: TGCGCCAGCAGCCAAGGTGCAGATTCAGATACGCAGTATTTT
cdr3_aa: CASSQGADSDTQYF

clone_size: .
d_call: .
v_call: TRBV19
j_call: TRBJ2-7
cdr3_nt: TGTGCCAGTTCTCTGGCACACCCGGGGGAGCAGTACTTC
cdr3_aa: CASSLAHPGEQYF

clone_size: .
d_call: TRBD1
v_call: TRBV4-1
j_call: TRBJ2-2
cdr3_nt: TGCGCCAGCAGCCCGGGACAGGCGAACACCGGGGAGCTGTTTTTT
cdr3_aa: CASSPGQANTGELFF

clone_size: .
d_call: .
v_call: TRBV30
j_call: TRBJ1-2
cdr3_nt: TGTGCCTGGGGGGGAGTTACAGGGACGAGCTATGGCTACACCTTC
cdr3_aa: CAWGGVTGTSYGYTF

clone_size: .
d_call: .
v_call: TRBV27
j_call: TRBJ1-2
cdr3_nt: TGTGCCAGCAGTCTTTACGGGGACGGCTACACCTTC
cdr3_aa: CASSLYGDGYTF

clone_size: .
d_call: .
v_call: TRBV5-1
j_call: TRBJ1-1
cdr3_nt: TGCGCCAGCAGCCCCCCGGACACTGAAGCTTTCTTT
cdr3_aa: CASSPPDTEAFF

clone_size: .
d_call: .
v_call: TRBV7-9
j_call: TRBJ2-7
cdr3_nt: TGTGCCAGCAGCGGGCGGACTATTCCCTACGAGCAGTACTTC
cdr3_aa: CASSGRTIPYEQYF

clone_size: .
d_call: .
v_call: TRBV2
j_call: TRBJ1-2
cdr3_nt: TGTGCCAGCATGGGCAGTCAACACTATGGCTACACCTTC
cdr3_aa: CASMGSQHYGYTF

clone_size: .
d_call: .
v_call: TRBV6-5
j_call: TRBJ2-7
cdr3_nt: TGTGCCAGCAGTCCCGGGAGGCAGGGGGTCTACGAGCAGTACTTC
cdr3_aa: CASSPGRQGVYEQYF

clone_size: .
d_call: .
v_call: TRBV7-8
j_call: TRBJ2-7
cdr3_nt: TGTGCCAGCAGCTTAGTTTTGGGGGAACTTACCTACGAGCAGTACTTC
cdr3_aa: CASSLVLGELTYEQYF

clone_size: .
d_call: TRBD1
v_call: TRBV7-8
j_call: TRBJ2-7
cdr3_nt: TGTGCCAGCAGCTTAGTCGGCAGGGGGATCTACGAGCAGTACTTC
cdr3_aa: CASSLVGRGIYEQYF

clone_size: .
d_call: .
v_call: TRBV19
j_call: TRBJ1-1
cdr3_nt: TGTGCCAGTAGTGCGGACGGCACTGAAGCTTTCTTT
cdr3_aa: CASSADGTEAFF

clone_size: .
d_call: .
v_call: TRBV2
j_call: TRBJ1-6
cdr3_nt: TGTGCCAGCAGTGAAGAGGCAGGGAGGTCCTATAATTCACCCCTCCACTTT
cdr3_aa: CASSEEAGRSYNSPLHF

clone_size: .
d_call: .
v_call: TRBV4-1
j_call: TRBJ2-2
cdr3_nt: TGCGCCAGCAGCCAAGTCGGGGGACCGCTCGGGGAGCTGTTTTTT
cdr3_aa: CASSQVGGPLGELFF

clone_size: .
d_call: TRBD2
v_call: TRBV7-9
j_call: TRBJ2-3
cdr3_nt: TGTGCCAGCAGCTTATTCCGGGAGGTTCCAGATACGCAGTATTTT
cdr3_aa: CASSLFREVPDTQYF

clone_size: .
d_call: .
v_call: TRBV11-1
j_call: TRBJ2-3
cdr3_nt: TGTGCCAGCAGCTTAGGCGTGGGGGAGCCGGGGGGCACAGATACGCAGTATTTT
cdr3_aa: CASSLGVGEPGGTDTQYF

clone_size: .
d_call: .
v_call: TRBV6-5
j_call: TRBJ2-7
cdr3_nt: TGTGCCAGCAGTTACTCTGCAGGGGACTCCTCCTACGAGCAGTACTTC
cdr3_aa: CASSYSAGDSSYEQYF

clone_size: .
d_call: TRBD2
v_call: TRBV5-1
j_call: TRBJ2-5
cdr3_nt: TGCGCCAGCAGCTTCCAGACAGCGGGAGGGATTGGAGAGACCCAGTACTTC
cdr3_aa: CASSFQTAGGIGETQYF

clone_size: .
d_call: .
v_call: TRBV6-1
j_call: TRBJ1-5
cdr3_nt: TGTGCCAGCAGTGAAGACGCAGGGGTCAATCAGCCCCAGCATTTT
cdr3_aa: CASSEDAGVNQPQHF

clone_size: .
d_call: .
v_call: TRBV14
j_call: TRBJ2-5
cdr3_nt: TGTGCCAGCAGCCAAGTCTCCGGCGTCCAAGAGACCCAGTACTTC
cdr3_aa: CASSQVSGVQETQYF

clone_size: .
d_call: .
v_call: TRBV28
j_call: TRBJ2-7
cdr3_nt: TGTGCCAGCAGCCCAAGTAGGGACATAAGTCCCTACGAGCAGTACTTC
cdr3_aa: CASSPSRDISPYEQYF

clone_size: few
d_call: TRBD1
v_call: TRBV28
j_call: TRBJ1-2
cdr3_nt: TGTGCCAGCAGTTTAACAGGGGACTATGGCTACACCTTC
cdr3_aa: CASSLTGDYGYTF

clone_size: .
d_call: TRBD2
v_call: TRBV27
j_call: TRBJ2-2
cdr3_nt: TGTGCCAGCAGTTTTGGTAGCGGGAGTGCCGGGGAGCTGTTTTTT
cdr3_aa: CASSFGSGSAGELFF

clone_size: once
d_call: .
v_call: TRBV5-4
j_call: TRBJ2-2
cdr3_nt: TGTGCCAGCACCCTGGATGCCGGGGAGCTGTTTTTT
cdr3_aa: CASTLDAGELFF

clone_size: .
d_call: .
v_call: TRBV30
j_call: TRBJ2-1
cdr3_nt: TGTGCCTGGAGTTGGACGGGCGACAATGAGCAGTTCTTC
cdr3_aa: CAWSWTGDNEQFF

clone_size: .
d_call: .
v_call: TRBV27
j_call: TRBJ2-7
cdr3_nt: TGTGCCAGCAGTTTACTACTAGCTCCCTACGAGCAGTACTTC
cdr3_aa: CASSLLLAPYEQYF